This TCR beta chain came from a study of T cells after yellow fever vaccination. From the 5' RACE reads, TCRdb called clonotypes with MiXCR, one entry per CDR3 protein. The sample holds a few hundred thousand distinct CDR3 sequences, 6.5% to 8.5% seen once. The CDR3 covers 14 residues. Trimming cost V 1 base and J 2 bases, with 8 bases left between them. Germline lookup yields CDR1 SGHDT and CDR2 YYEEEE. The receptor comes from a man aged 30 to 39 who received the YFV17D yellow fever vaccine. The sample was CD4+ T cells sorted from PBMCs, taken 15 days after the yellow fever booster vaccination. The chain recombines TRBV5-6 with TRBJ2-3; a weak D match, TRBD1 (5 bases). The CDR3 is CASSLQGHTDTQYF. CDR3 nucleotide sequence: TGTGCCAGCAGCTTGCAGGGCCACACAGATACGCAGTATTTT.